Presented here are 29 T cell receptor beta chains from one specimen sequenced in a study of neurological immune-mediated disorders. TCRdb re-called the 5' RACE reads with MiXCR, one entry per CDR3 protein. The repertoire includes 100,000 or so distinct CDR3 sequences, roughly 13% of them detected once, and roughly 4.8% sits in the top ten. Time point denoted: longitudinal time-point 2. The sequenced sample was PBMCs. Source of these receptors: a female donor with HTLV-1-associated myelopathy (HAM/TSP).

Ten or more counts support this clonotype. The gene calls are TRBV7-2 and TRBJ1-3, with 7 bases lining up with TRBD1. Germline-derived CDR1 and CDR2 are SGHTA and FQGNSA. The junction had 3 bases not matched to a gene; V was cut back by 4 bases and J by 0 bases. This CDR3 is 15 amino acids long. The CDR3 DNA is TGTGCCAGCAGCTATGGGACAGCCTCTGGAAACACCATATATTTT. This sequence encodes CASSYGTASGNTIYF.

This clonotype was observed many times. This chain connects TRBV28 to TRBJ2-1, with 10 bases fitting TRBD2. With V trimmed by 5 bases and J by 0 bases, 4 bases remained unmatched. The CDR3 spans 16 residues. Germline assignment: CDR1 MDHEN and CDR2 SYDVKM. The CDR3 here is CASSKASGGSYNEQFF. In nucleotides, the CDR3 is TGTGCCAGCAGTAAAGCTAGCGGGGGCTCCTACAATGAGCAGTTCTTC.

This clonotype was counted ten times or more. The gene calls are TRBV7-9 and TRBJ2-2; D is possibly TRBD2 (6 bases). Trimming stripped 0 bases from V and 1 base from J, with 6 bases between. The CDR3 has 15 residues. Germline V gene lookup returns CDR1 SEHNR and CDR2 FQNEAQ (reference sequence). In DNA, the CDR3 is TGTGCCAGCAGCTTAGCCGGGGGGAACACCGGGGAGCTGTTTTTT. Residues: CASSLAGGNTGELFF. The full variable domain, with the rest looked up from reference TRBV7-9 and TRBJ2-2, is DTGVSQNPRHKITKRGQNVTFRCDPISEHNRLYWYRQTLGQGPEFLTYFQNEAQLEKSRLLSDRFSAERPKGSFSTLEIQRTEQGDSAMYLCASSLAGGNTGELFFGEGSRLTVL.

This clonotype was seen many times. The rearrangement links TRBV4-1 to TRBJ2-1; D may be TRBD1 (5 bases). Trimming took 4 bases from V and 1 from J, leaving 8 bases between them. The CDR3 is 14 residues long. Germline V gene lookup returns CDR1 MGHRA and CDR2 YSYEKL. The CDR3 protein is CASSPDNSYNEQFF. DNA for the CDR3: TGCGCCAGCAGCCCGGACAATTCCTACAATGAGCAGTTCTTC.

The chain combines TRBV6-1 with TRBJ2-1; possibly TRBD2 for D (6 bases). V was trimmed by 3 bases and J by 7 bases, leaving 13 bases between them. The CDR3 contains 14 residues. Germline loops: CDR1 MNHNS, CDR2 SASEGT. The CDR3 bases are TGTGCCAGCAGTGAGGGGCGGGCGGGAAATGAGCAGTTCTTC. Its translation: CASSEGRAGNEQFF.

At least ten counts were recorded for this clonotype. The rearrangement links TRBV29-1 to TRBJ2-7, with TRBD2 matching 9 bases. The germline V gene encodes CDR1 SQVTM and CDR2 ANQGSEA. The CDR3 runs to 13 residues. Trimming cost V 6 bases and J 2 bases; bases outside gene matches: 5. CDR3 loop: CSVGTSRTYEQYF. DNA of the CDR3: TGCAGCGTCGGGACTAGCAGAACCTACGAGCAGTACTTC.

This clonotype appeared many times. The chain is built from TRBV7-2 and TRBJ2-2; 10 bases agree with TRBD1. The CDR3 is made up of 16 amino acids. CDR1 SGHTA and CDR2 FQGNSA come from the germline V gene. The V gene end was trimmed by 4 bases and the J gene end by 7 bases; junction bases not matched to a gene: 9. CDR3: CASSSGQGRAGGELFF. The CDR3 DNA sequence: TGTGCCAGCAGCTCGGGACAGGGGCGCGCTGGCGGGGAGCTGTTTTTT.

This clonotype was detected a few times. The rearrangement uses TRBV7-6 and TRBJ2-3; possibly TRBD2 for D (6 bases). The germline V gene has CDR1 SGHVS and CDR2 FNYEAQ. The ends were cut back, 8 bases at V and 0 bases at J, with 15 bases in the middle. The CDR3 covers 15 residues. The CDR3 region is CASAGGTSSTDTQYF. The DNA of the CDR3 is TGTGCCAGCGCTGGGGGGACTTCTAGCACAGATACGCAGTATTTT.

This clonotype was detected many times. This chain joins TRBV12-3 or TRBV12-4 and TRBJ1-4; possible D gene TRBD1, 5 bases. Trimming took 3 bases from V and 8 from J, leaving 16 bases between them. This CDR3 spans 15 amino acids. The CDR3 here is CASSFGPGKPEKLFF. The CDR3 region has the DNA TGTGCCAGCAGTTTCGGTCCAGGGAAACCGGAAAAACTGTTTTTT.

This clonotype was counted between two and nine times. V is TRBV4-1 and J is TRBJ2-7, with 7 bases that match TRBD1. V shed 3 bases, J shed 3 bases, and the junction held 8 bases outside the gene matches. This CDR3 has 15 residues. Per the germline V gene, CDR1 is MGHRA and CDR2 is YSYEKL. CDR3 sequence (DNA): TGCGCCAGCAGCCACCTGACAGGGACGAACTACGAGCAGTACTTC. Amino acids: CASSHLTGTNYEQYF.

This clonotype occurred many times. The V gene is TRBV28, the J gene TRBJ2-5; perhaps TRBD2 as D (6 bases). V lost 1 base and J lost 4, with 13 bases in between. The CDR3 is made up of 15 amino acids. The germline gives CDR1 MDHEN, CDR2 SYDVKM. The CDR3 sequence: CASSLSEKAGETQYF. CDR3 DNA: TGTGCCAGCAGTTTATCCGAGAAAGCGGGAGAGACCCAGTACTTC.

This clonotype was picked up many times. The V call is TRBV29-1, the J call TRBJ2-5; 8 nucleotides line up with TRBD1. The ends lost 4 bases at V and 2 bases at J; junction bases unmatched: 9. The CDR3 is 15 residues long. Germline V gene sequence: CDR1 SQVTM, CDR2 ANQGSEA. This CDR3 reads CSVGHGRTGQETQYF. CDR3 sequence (DNA): TGCAGCGTTGGACACGGCAGGACAGGGCAAGAGACCCAGTACTTC. Using reference TRBV29-1 and TRBJ2-5 for the parts outside the CDR3, the full variable domain is SAVISQKPSRDICQRGTSLTIQCQVDSQVTMMFWYRQQPGQSLTLIATANQGSEATYESGFVIDKFPISRPNLTFSTLTVSNMSPEDSSIYLCSVGHGRTGQETQYFGPGTRLLVL.

This clonotype was counted at least ten times. The chain has TRBV7-2 and TRBJ2-1; a possible D gene is TRBD1 (5 bases). Germline V CDR1 and CDR2: SGHTA, FQGNSA. The CDR3 loop spans 15 amino acids. V lost 2 bases to trimming and J lost 7 bases, with 15 bases between them. The CDR3: CASSLRPSDSNEQFF. The DNA of the CDR3 is TGTGCCAGCAGCTTAAGGCCTAGTGACAGTAATGAGCAGTTCTTC.

The table lists this clonotype with many counts. The chain couples TRBV5-1 to TRBJ2-1, with 12 bases identical to TRBD2. Germline CDR1 and CDR2: SGHRS and YFSETQ. The CDR3 loop spans 17 amino acids. V lost 3 bases and J lost 0; bases outside the gene matches: 4. The CDR3 protein is CASSSPGLAGSYNEQFF. The CDR3 DNA is TGCGCCAGCAGCTCCCCGGGACTAGCGGGCTCCTACAATGAGCAGTTCTTC.

The chain links TRBV2 to TRBJ1-1, with 8 nucleotides matching TRBD1. V dropped 1 base and J dropped 6; count of bases not matched to a gene: 7. Germline assignment: CDR1 SNHLY and CDR2 FYNNEI. The CDR3 contains 15 residues. CDR3 bases: TGTGCCAGCAGTGAAGTCCAGGGGGCTGACGCTGAAGCTTTCTTT. This translates into CASSEVQGADAEAFF. The entire variable domain, with the rest obtained from reference TRBV2 and TRBJ1-1, is as follows: EPEVTQTPSHQVTQMGQEVILRCVPISNHLYFYWYRQILGQKVEFLVSFYNNEISEKSEIFDDQFSVERPDGSNFTLKIRSTKLEDSAMYFCASSEVQGADAEAFFGQGTRLTVV.

This clonotype was observed at least ten times. V and J are TRBV20-1 and TRBJ2-1; D gene uncertain. Per germline, CDR1 DFQATT and CDR2 SNEGSKA (reference sequence). V lost 5 bases and J lost 10, with 12 bases in between. The CDR3 contains 11 residues. The CDR3 bases are TGCAGTGCTCCGGCTTTTGGGGAGCAGTTCTTC. It encodes CSAPAFGEQFF.

A word on this clonotype: A much larger clone lies a single base off, so this may be a read error. The chain uses TRBV20-1 and TRBJ2-1; TRBD2 matches at 8 bases. The trim removed 3 bases at V and 7 bases at J, leaving 11 bases unmatched. The germline V gene encodes CDR1 DFQATT and CDR2 SNEGSKA (reference sequence). This CDR3 contains 15 residues. CDR3 bases: TGCAGTGCTAGTCCCGTAGCGGGGAGGCGGAATGAGCAGTTCTTC. Encoded protein: CSASPVAGRRNEQFF.

V and J are TRBV9 and TRBJ2-7; D perhaps matches TRBD1 (6 bases). Looked up from germline, CDR1 is SGDLS and CDR2 is YYNGEE. V was clipped by 0 bases and J by 1 base, with 11 bases between them. CDR3 length equals 15 residues. The CDR3 sequence is CASSVAAGESYEQYF. The CDR3 nucleotides are TGTGCCAGCAGCGTAGCGGCAGGGGAATCCTACGAGCAGTACTTC.

In this sample, this clonotype turned up many times. CDR3 loop: CASSPDWVAGEQFF. Here the CDR3 DNA reads TGTGCCAGCAGCCCAGACTGGGTAGCGGGGGAGCAGTTCTTC. This chain joins TRBV14 and TRBJ2-1; TRBD2 matches at 8 bases. Germline loops: CDR1 SGHDN, CDR2 FVKESK. This CDR3 spans 14 amino acids. After removal of 4 bases from V and 10 bases from J, the junction contained 9 bases not matched to a gene.

This clonotype showed up many times. The rearrangement joins TRBV5-1 to TRBJ2-3; TRBD2 might be the D (5 bases). This CDR3 spans 12 amino acids. V was shortened by 6 bases and J by 6 bases, with 11 bases between the two germline ends. The germline CDR1 and CDR2 sequences are SGHRS and YFSETQ. The CDR3 protein is CASTRGLDTQYF. The CDR3 nucleotides read TGCGCCAGCACTCGAGGACTCGATACGCAGTATTTT.

As regards this clonotype: It may be a read error: a sequence one base away is much more abundant. The rearrangement links TRBV4-1 to TRBJ2-1; D is uncertain. The CDR3 contains 10 residues. Trimming took off 11 bases at V and 10 bases at J, with 12 bases between the two ends. Germline loops: CDR1 MGHRA, CDR2 YSYEKL. The CDR3: CALVSYEQFF. CDR3 sequence (DNA): TGCGCCTTGGTGTCCTACGAGCAGTTCTTC.

A word on this clonotype: Its ends do not fully match the called genes, so a read error is possible. The chain combines TRBV15 with TRBJ2-7; 10 positions agree with TRBD1. Germline loops: CDR1 LNHNV, CDR2 YYDKDF (reference sequence). The CDR3 consists of 16 residues. CDR3 in amino acids: CATSTYLGTGDNEQYF. In DNA, the CDR3 is TGTGCTACCAGCACCTACCTAGGGACAGGGGACAACGAGCAGTACTTC.

This clonotype was seen many times. The chain carries TRBV12-3 or TRBV12-4 and TRBJ2-3; 7 bases fit TRBD2. The CDR3 contains 14 residues. The trim removed 7 bases at V and 7 bases at J, leaving 11 bases unmatched. CDR3: CASTAAGSTHTQYF. CDR3 nucleotide sequence: TGTGCCAGCACTGCAGCGGGGTCCACGCATACGCAGTATTTT.

This clonotype was found many times. The chain is built from TRBV7-9 and TRBJ1-3; TRBD1 agrees at 9 bases. Germline loops: CDR1 SEHNR, CDR2 FQNEAQ (reference sequence). Trimming took 5 bases from V and 4 from J; bases not matched to a gene: 3. This CDR3 comprises 14 residues. Here the CDR3 reads CASSPTGGGNTIYF. The CDR3 DNA reads TGTGCCAGCAGCCCGACAGGGGGAGGAAACACCATATATTTT.

For this clonotype: A much larger clone differs from this one at a single base, so this may be a read error. CDR3 nucleotide sequence: TGTGCCAGCAGCCCTCTGACCGAAATTAATGAAAAACTGTTTTTT. It is translated as CASSPLTEINEKLFF. V and J are TRBV14 and TRBJ1-4, with D unresolved. The CDR3 length is 15 residues. The V end was cut by 4 bases, the J end by 4 bases, with 13 bases between. Germline CDR1 and CDR2: SGHDN and FVKESK.

A word on this clonotype: The CDR3 does not close with the conserved phenylalanine or tryptophan, likely indicating a read error. The genes are TRBV7-9 and TRBJ2-7; D is unclear. Trimming took off 5 bases at V and 2 bases at J, with 10 bases between the two ends. CDR1 and CDR2 from the germline V gene are SEHNR and FQNEAQ (reference sequence). The CDR3 loop spans 13 amino acids. The CDR3 DNA follows: TGTGCCAGCAGCCGATCCGTTCCCTACGAGCAGTACCTT. Its translation: CASSRSVPYEQYL.

At least ten counts were recorded for this clonotype. V and J are TRBV7-9 and TRBJ2-3, with 7 bases matching TRBD2. The CDR3 length is 14 residues. Germline assignment: CDR1 SEHNR and CDR2 FQNEAQ (reference sequence). The V and J ends lost 3 bases and 4 bases, in that order; junction bases with no gene match: 4. CDR3 amino acids: CASSLGGSADTQYF. The CDR3, as DNA: TGTGCCAGCAGCTTGGGGGGGTCCGCAGATACGCAGTATTTT. The full variable domain, with the rest looked up from reference TRBV7-9 and TRBJ2-3, is DTGVSQNPRHKITKRGQNVTFRCDPISEHNRLYWYRQTLGQGPEFLTYFQNEAQLEKSRLLSDRFSAERPKGSFSTLEIQRTEQGDSAMYLCASSLGGSADTQYFGPGTRLTVL.

This clonotype was seen at least ten times. V usage is TRBV7-8 and J usage is TRBJ2-6; no clear D. V was trimmed by 5 bases and J by 0 bases, leaving 20 bases between them. Germline loops: CDR1 SGHVS, CDR2 FQNEAQ. The CDR3 has 19 residues. The CDR3 loop is CASSRPGYQTPSGANVLTF. Here the CDR3 DNA reads TGTGCCAGCAGCAGACCGGGCTACCAGACACCCTCTGGGGCCAACGTCCTGACTTTC.

The table lists this clonotype with many counts. The rearrangement joins TRBV5-6 to TRBJ2-5; D ambiguous. From germline, CDR1 is SGHDT and CDR2 YYEEEE. The CDR3 consists of 13 residues. Trimming removed 7 bases from V and 2 bases from J, with 12 bases in between. CDR3 nucleotides: TGTGCCAGCCTCGAGCCCTCTCAAGAGACCCAGTACTTC. Its protein is CASLEPSQETQYF.